This T cell receptor beta chain stems from a study of T cells after yellow fever vaccination. Study-level information: The authors prepared low-cell-number fractions using SMART-Seq v4 Ultra Low Input.

General study results and limits: Abundant clonotypes from the bulk population could contaminate FACS-sorted repertoires. The secondary response peaked faster, at day 5 versus 15, but was weaker.

This CDR3 is built from 16 residues. The ends were cut back, 3 bases at V and 5 bases at J, with 17 bases in the middle. Germline CDR1 is SGHVS and CDR2 is FQNEAQ. On this clonotype itself: Its cognate antigen is unknown.

From the 5' RACE reads, TCRdb called clonotypes with MiXCR, one entry per CDR3 protein. The top ten hold approximately 3.4% of the sample, which has about 350,000 distinct CDR3 sequences, about an eighth seen once. V is TRBV7-8 and J is TRBJ2-1; D gene unclear. The sequence was collected from a man younger than 35 who received the YFV17D yellow fever vaccine. Material: CD4+ T cells sorted from PBMCs, obtained 15 days after the yellow fever booster vaccination. CDR3 protein: CASSFHRFLDHNEQFF. The CDR3 nucleotides are TGTGCCAGCAGCTTTCACCGGTTTTTGGATCACAATGAGCAGTTCTTC.